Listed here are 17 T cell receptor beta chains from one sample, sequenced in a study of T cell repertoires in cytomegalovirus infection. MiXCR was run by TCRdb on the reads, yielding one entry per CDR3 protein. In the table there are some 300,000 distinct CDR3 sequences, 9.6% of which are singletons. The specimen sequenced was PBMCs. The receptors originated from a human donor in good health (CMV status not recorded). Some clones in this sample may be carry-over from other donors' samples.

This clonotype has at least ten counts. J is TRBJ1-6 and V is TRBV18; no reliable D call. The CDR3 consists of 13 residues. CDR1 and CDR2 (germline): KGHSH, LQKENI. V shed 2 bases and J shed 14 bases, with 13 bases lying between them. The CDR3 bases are TGTGCCAGCTCACCAGGGGTGGGCCAGGCCCTCCACTTT. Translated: CASSPGVGQALHF.

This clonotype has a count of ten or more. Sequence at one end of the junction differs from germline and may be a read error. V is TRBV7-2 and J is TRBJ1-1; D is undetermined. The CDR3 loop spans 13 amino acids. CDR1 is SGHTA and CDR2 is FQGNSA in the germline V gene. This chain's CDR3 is CASSFNPRTEASF. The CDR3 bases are TGTGCCAGCAGCTTTAACCCCCGCACTGAAGCTTCCTTT.

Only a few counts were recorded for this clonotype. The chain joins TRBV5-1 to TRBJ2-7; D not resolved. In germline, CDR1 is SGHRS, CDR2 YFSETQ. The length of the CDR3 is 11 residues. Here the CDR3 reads CASSQDPGSGV. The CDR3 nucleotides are TGCGCCAGCAGCCAGGATCCCGGATCAGGCGTC.

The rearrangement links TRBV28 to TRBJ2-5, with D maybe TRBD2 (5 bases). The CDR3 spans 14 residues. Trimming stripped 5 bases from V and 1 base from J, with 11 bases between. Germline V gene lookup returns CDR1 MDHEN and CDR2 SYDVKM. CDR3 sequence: CASSAAGLQETQYF. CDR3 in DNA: TGTGCCAGCAGTGCCGCGGGCCTCCAAGAGACCCAGTACTTC.

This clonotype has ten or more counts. The CDR3 DNA is TGTGCCAGCAGCCAAGTAATAGCGGGGGCTCCGCGGGAGCAGTACTTC. Translating it yields CASSQVIAGAPREQYF. The rearrangement joins TRBV4-2 to TRBJ2-7; 9 bases match TRBD2. Germline CDR1 and CDR2: LGHNA and YNFKEQ. J was trimmed by 7 bases and V by 1 base; bases with no gene match: 11. The CDR3 runs to 16 residues.

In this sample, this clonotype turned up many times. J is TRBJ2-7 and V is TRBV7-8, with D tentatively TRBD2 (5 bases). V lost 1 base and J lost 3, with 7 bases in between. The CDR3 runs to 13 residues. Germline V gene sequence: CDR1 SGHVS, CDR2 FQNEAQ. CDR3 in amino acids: CASSLGSGYEQYV. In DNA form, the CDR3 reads TGTGCCAGCAGCTTAGGAAGCGGCTACGAGCAGTACGTC.

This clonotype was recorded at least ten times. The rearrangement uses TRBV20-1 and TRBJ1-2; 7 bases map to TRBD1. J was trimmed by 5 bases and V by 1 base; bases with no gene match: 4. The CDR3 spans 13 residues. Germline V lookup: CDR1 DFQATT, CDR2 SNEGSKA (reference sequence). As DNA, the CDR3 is TGCAGTGCTAGAGGAACAGGGGATTATGGCTACACCTTC. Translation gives CSARGTGDYGYTF.

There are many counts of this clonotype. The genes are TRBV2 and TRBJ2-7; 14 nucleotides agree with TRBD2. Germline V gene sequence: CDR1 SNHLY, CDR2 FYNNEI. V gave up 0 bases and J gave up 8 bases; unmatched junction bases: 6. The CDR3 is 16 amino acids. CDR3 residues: CASSEARLAGGNKQYV. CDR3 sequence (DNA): TGTGCCAGCAGTGAAGCGAGACTAGCGGGGGGGAACAAGCAGTACGTC.

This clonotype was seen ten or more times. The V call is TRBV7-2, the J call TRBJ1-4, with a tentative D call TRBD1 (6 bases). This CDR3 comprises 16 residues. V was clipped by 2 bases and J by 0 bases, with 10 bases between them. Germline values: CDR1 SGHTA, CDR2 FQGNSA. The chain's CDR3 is CASSLTPGATNEKLFF. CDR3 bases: TGTGCCAGCAGCTTAACGCCAGGGGCAACTAATGAAAAACTGTTTTTT.

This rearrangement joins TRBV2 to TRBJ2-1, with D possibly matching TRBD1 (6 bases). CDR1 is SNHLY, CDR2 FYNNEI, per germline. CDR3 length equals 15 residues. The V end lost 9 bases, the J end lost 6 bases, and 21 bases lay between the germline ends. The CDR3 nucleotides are TGTGCCAGTATCCCTTCGGCACCCAGGGGCAATGAGCAGTTCTTC. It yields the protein CASIPSAPRGNEQFF.

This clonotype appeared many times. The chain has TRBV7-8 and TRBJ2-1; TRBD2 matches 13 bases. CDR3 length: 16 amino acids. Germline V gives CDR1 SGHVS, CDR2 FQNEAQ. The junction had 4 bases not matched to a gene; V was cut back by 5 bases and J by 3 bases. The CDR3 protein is CASSQLAGGYYNEQFF. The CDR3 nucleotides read TGTGCCAGCAGCCAACTAGCGGGGGGGTACTACAATGAGCAGTTCTTC.

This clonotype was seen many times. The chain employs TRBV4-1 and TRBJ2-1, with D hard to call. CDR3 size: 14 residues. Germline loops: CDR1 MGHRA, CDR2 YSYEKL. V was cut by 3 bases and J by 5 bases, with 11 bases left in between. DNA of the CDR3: TGCGCCAGCAGCCAGCCCAGTGCAAACAATGAGCAGTTCTTC. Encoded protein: CASSQPSANNEQFF.

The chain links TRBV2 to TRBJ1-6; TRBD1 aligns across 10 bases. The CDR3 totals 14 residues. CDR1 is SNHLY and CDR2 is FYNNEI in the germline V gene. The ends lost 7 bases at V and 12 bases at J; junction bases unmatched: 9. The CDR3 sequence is CASTGDRGRGPLHF. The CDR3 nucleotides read TGTGCCAGCACGGGGGACAGGGGCCGGGGACCCCTCCACTTT.

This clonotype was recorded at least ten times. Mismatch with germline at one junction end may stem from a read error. The CDR3 is CATRAEYSSPLHF. CDR3 nucleotides: TGTGCCACCAGAGCGGAATATAGTTCACCCCTCCACTTT. The chain combines TRBV28 with TRBJ1-6; D is unresolved. This CDR3 has 13 amino acids. CDR1 and CDR2 from the germline V gene are MDHEN and SYDVKM.

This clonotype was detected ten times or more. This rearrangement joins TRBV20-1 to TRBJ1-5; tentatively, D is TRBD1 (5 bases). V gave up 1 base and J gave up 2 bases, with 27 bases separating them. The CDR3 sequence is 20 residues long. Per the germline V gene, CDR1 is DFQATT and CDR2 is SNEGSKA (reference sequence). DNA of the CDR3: TGCAGTGCTAGAGTGTATTCCGCGGACATGGATTTTTGGGGCAATCAGCCCCAGCATTTT. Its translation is CSARVYSADMDFWGNQPQHF.

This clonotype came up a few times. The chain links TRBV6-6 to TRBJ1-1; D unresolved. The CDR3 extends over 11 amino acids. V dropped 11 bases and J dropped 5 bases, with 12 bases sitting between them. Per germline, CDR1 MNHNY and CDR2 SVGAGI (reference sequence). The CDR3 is CAVSGVTEAFF. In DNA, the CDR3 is TGTGCCGTTAGTGGGGTTACTGAAGCTTTCTTT.

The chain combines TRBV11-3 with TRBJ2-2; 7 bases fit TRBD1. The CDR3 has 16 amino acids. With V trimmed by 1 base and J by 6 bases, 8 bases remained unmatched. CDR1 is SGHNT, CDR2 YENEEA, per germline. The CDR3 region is CASSLGVDRVAGELFF. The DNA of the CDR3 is TGTGCCAGCAGCTTAGGAGTCGACAGGGTCGCCGGGGAGCTGTTTTTT. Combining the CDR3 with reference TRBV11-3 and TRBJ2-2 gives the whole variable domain EAGVVQSPRYKIIEKKQPVAFWCNPISGHNTLYWYLQNLGQGPELLIRYENEEAVDDSQLPKDRFSAERLKGVDSTLKIQPAELGDSAVYLCASSLGVDRVAGELFFGEGSRLTVL.